Listed below are T cell receptor beta chains from one sample, sequenced in a study of blood T cell repertoires in COVID-19. The table came from immunoSEQ multiplex PCR; TCRdb's copy has only in-frame clones and leaves some out. The table shows some 80,000 clones, with 84% occurring only once. Sequencing used peripheral blood. These receptors all come from a woman aged 50 to 60 with acute or convalescent COVID-19. Each CDR3 is given with its conserved first and last residue. Fields, in order: D gene, V gene, J gene, clone size, CDR3 DNA, CDR3 protein. A D gene is named only where the DNA matches it firmly. Expanded clones are given a class, and other clones once, few, many or no size at all.

d_call: .
v_call: TRBV10-3
j_call: TRBJ2-1
clone_size: once
cdr3_nt: TGTGCCATCAGGGACAGCAAAATACTAAATGAGCAGTTCTTC
cdr3_aa: CAIRDSKILNEQFF

d_call: .
v_call: TRBV2
j_call: TRBJ1-6
clone_size: .
cdr3_nt: TGTGCCAGCATCTCCCGGGGGGGCCCCCTCCACTTT
cdr3_aa: CASISRGGPLHF

d_call: .
v_call: TRBV7-9
j_call: TRBJ1-4
clone_size: .
cdr3_nt: TGTGCCAGCAGCCCAGGCAGGGCAACTAATGAAAAACTGTTTTTT
cdr3_aa: CASSPGRATNEKLFF

d_call: TRBD1
v_call: TRBV6-5
j_call: TRBJ1-6
clone_size: .
cdr3_nt: TGTGCCAGCAGAAAAAGGGACAGGGGAAATCCCCTCCACTTT
cdr3_aa: CASRKRDRGNPLHF

d_call: TRBD1
v_call: TRBV12-5
j_call: TRBJ1-2
clone_size: .
cdr3_nt: TGTGCTAGTGGTTTGGGCGGGGGACAGGGTAGGGGCTACACCTTC
cdr3_aa: CASGLGGGQGRGYTF

d_call: .
v_call: TRBV10-1
j_call: TRBJ1-2
clone_size: .
cdr3_nt: TGCGCCAGAGGGGTCTATGGCTACACCTTC
cdr3_aa: CARGVYGYTF

d_call: .
v_call: TRBV5-1
j_call: TRBJ2-5
clone_size: .
cdr3_nt: TGCGCCAGCAGCTTGGATGGGGCCACCGGGGAGACCCAGTACTTC
cdr3_aa: CASSLDGATGETQYF

d_call: .
v_call: TRBV9
j_call: TRBJ2-7
clone_size: .
cdr3_nt: TGTGCCAGCAGCGTAGGGCAGGACTCCTACGAGCAGTACTTC
cdr3_aa: CASSVGQDSYEQYF

d_call: .
v_call: TRBV19
j_call: TRBJ1-2
clone_size: .
cdr3_nt: TGTGCCAGTAGTAACAGGATCACTAACTATGGCTACACCTTC
cdr3_aa: CASSNRITNYGYTF

d_call: TRBD2
v_call: TRBV6-2/TRBV6-3
j_call: TRBJ2-3
clone_size: .
cdr3_nt: TGTGCCAGCAGCCCCGGGGACTACACAGATACGCAGTATTTT
cdr3_aa: CASSPGDYTDTQYF

d_call: .
v_call: TRBV9
j_call: TRBJ1-1
clone_size: .
cdr3_nt: TGTGCCAGCAGCGTAGGAGAATTCGGACAGCGGAACACTGAAGCTTTCTTT
cdr3_aa: CASSVGEFGQRNTEAFF

d_call: TRBD1
v_call: TRBV5-4
j_call: TRBJ2-7
clone_size: .
cdr3_nt: TGTGCCAGCAGCTCCATCGGAGACAGGGACTACGAGCAGTACTTC
cdr3_aa: CASSSIGDRDYEQYF

d_call: .
v_call: TRBV29-1
j_call: TRBJ1-1
clone_size: once
cdr3_nt: TGCAGCGCCCGCTGGGCTCAAACAGGGAAGGTGAACACTGAAGCTTTCTTT
cdr3_aa: CSARWAQTGKVNTEAFF

d_call: .
v_call: TRBV27
j_call: TRBJ1-5
clone_size: .
cdr3_nt: TGTGCCAGCAGTGGTACGGGGAACGGTGACAATCAGCCCCAGCATTTT
cdr3_aa: CASSGTGNGDNQPQHF

d_call: .
v_call: TRBV5-6
j_call: TRBJ1-5
clone_size: .
cdr3_nt: TGTGCCAGCAGCTTGGGTGGGGGCCCCTATAGCAATCAGCCCCAGCATTTT
cdr3_aa: CASSLGGGPYSNQPQHF

d_call: TRBD1
v_call: TRBV6-6
j_call: TRBJ1-6
clone_size: .
cdr3_nt: TGTGCCAGCAGTAAAGGACAGGGCTGGCATTCACCCCTCCACTTT
cdr3_aa: CASSKGQGWHSPLHF

d_call: .
v_call: TRBV5-4
j_call: TRBJ1-6
clone_size: .
cdr3_nt: TGTGCCAGCAGCGTGGAAGGCGGAAATTCACCCCTCCACTTT
cdr3_aa: CASSVEGGNSPLHF

d_call: TRBD1
v_call: TRBV23-1
j_call: TRBJ2-6
clone_size: once
cdr3_nt: TGCGCCAGCAGTCAATCCGAAGGGACAGGCGACTCTGGGGCCAACGTCCTGACTTTC
cdr3_aa: CASSQSEGTGDSGANVLTF

d_call: .
v_call: TRBV28
j_call: TRBJ2-3
clone_size: .
cdr3_nt: TGTGCCAGCAGTTTCCTCCAGATAGATACGCAGTATTTT
cdr3_aa: CASSFLQIDTQYF

d_call: TRBD2
v_call: TRBV2
j_call: TRBJ2-7
clone_size: .
cdr3_nt: TGTGCCAGCAGTGTTGCGGGGGGTTCCTACGAGCAGTACTTC
cdr3_aa: CASSVAGGSYEQYF

d_call: TRBD2
v_call: TRBV7-3
j_call: TRBJ2-7
clone_size: .
cdr3_nt: TGTGCCAGCAGCTCCTCCGGGAGGTTCGAGCAGTACTTC
cdr3_aa: CASSSSGRFEQYF

d_call: TRBD1
v_call: TRBV7-2
j_call: TRBJ1-1
clone_size: .
cdr3_nt: TGTGCCAGCAGCCAGGACAGGGAAAATGAAGCTTTCTTT
cdr3_aa: CASSQDRENEAFF

d_call: TRBD1
v_call: TRBV27
j_call: TRBJ2-5
clone_size: .
cdr3_nt: TGTGCCAGCAGTTTATCGGGACAGCGCCAAGAGACCCAGTACTTC
cdr3_aa: CASSLSGQRQETQYF

d_call: TRBD1
v_call: TRBV18
j_call: TRBJ2-1
clone_size: .
cdr3_nt: TGTGCCAGCTCAGGGACAGCGAACACGATCGAGCAGTTCTTC
cdr3_aa: CASSGTANTIEQFF

d_call: .
v_call: TRBV19
j_call: TRBJ2-3
clone_size: .
cdr3_nt: TGTGCCAGTAGTGGTTTAGCCGCACGCGATACGCAGTATTTT
cdr3_aa: CASSGLAARDTQYF

d_call: TRBD1
v_call: TRBV6-1
j_call: TRBJ1-5
clone_size: .
cdr3_nt: TGTGCCAGCAGTGGGACAGGTGAAACTCAGCCCCAGCATTTT
cdr3_aa: CASSGTGETQPQHF

d_call: .
v_call: TRBV5-1
j_call: TRBJ2-3
clone_size: .
cdr3_nt: TGCGCCAGCAGCCTCCGCGGGGTTGGCACAGATACGCAGTATTTT
cdr3_aa: CASSLRGVGTDTQYF

d_call: TRBD1
v_call: TRBV3-1/TRBV3-2
j_call: TRBJ1-5
clone_size: .
cdr3_nt: TGTGCCAGCAGCCAAGTTCCGGCCGGCAGGGGGCCGCTTAGGAATGGGGTAAATCAGCCCCAGCATTTT
cdr3_aa: CASSQVPAGRGPLRNGVNQPQHF

d_call: .
v_call: TRBV15
j_call: TRBJ2-7
clone_size: .
cdr3_nt: TGTGCCACCAGCAGATGGGGGGGGCGAGAGTCCGAGCAGTACTTC
cdr3_aa: CATSRWGGRESEQYF

d_call: .
v_call: TRBV19
j_call: TRBJ1-4
clone_size: .
cdr3_nt: TGTGCCAGTCGAGCCTTAAATGGTGAAAAACTGTTTTTT
cdr3_aa: CASRALNGEKLFF

d_call: TRBD1
v_call: TRBV2
j_call: TRBJ1-6
clone_size: few
cdr3_nt: TGTGCCAGCAGAGACCCGGGACAGGGGAATTCACCCCTCCACTTT
cdr3_aa: CASRDPGQGNSPLHF

d_call: TRBD1
v_call: TRBV7-8
j_call: TRBJ2-3
clone_size: .
cdr3_nt: TGTGCCAGCAGCTTAGTAGGGGCCTTGGGGACAGGGACAGATACGCAGTATTTT
cdr3_aa: CASSLVGALGTGTDTQYF

d_call: .
v_call: TRBV7-2
j_call: TRBJ2-7
clone_size: .
cdr3_nt: TGTGCCAGCAGCCTGCCTGGTGGGGCGGGGGCAGTAGAGCAGTACTTC
cdr3_aa: CASSLPGGAGAVEQYF

d_call: .
v_call: TRBV12-3/TRBV12-4
j_call: TRBJ2-3
clone_size: .
cdr3_nt: TGTGCCAGCAGTTTGAACAGGGACACGCAGTATTTT
cdr3_aa: CASSLNRDTQYF

d_call: .
v_call: TRBV6-5
j_call: TRBJ2-7
clone_size: .
cdr3_nt: TGTGCCAGCAGTTTAACAGGGTTTGGCTCCTACGAGCAGTACTTC
cdr3_aa: CASSLTGFGSYEQYF

d_call: .
v_call: TRBV9
j_call: TRBJ1-1
clone_size: .
cdr3_nt: TGTGCCAGCAGCGTTTGGCATAGTCCGGGGGTGGGAGCTACTGAAGCTTTCTTT
cdr3_aa: CASSVWHSPGVGATEAFF

d_call: .
v_call: TRBV7-3
j_call: TRBJ2-3
clone_size: .
cdr3_nt: TGTGCCAGCAGCTTGGAGGCGGGTCGCACAGATACGCAGTATTTT
cdr3_aa: CASSLEAGRTDTQYF

d_call: TRBD2
v_call: TRBV11-2
j_call: TRBJ2-1
clone_size: few
cdr3_nt: TGTGCCAGCAGCACTAGACTAGCGGCACTTTACAATGAGCAGTTCTTC
cdr3_aa: CASSTRLAALYNEQFF

d_call: .
v_call: TRBV11-2
j_call: TRBJ2-3
clone_size: .
cdr3_nt: TGTGCCAGCAGCTTTTCGTGGAGTGGAGCAGATACGCAGTATTTT
cdr3_aa: CASSFSWSGADTQYF

d_call: TRBD1
v_call: TRBV11-3
j_call: TRBJ2-2
clone_size: .
cdr3_nt: TGTGCCAGCAGCTTACAGGGGGCCGGCGGGGAGCTGTTTTTT
cdr3_aa: CASSLQGAGGELFF